This is a list of T cell receptor beta chains from one sample in a study of blood T cells in healthy people across ages. TCRdb analysed the 5' RACE reads with MiXCR anew, one entry per CDR3 protein. The data hold about 640,000 distinct CDR3 sequences, with 45% to 65% observed a single time. What was sequenced was blood. Source of these receptors: a man in his 60s in good health. CDR3s leave out the opening cysteine and the closing phenylalanine or tryptophan. A D gene is named only where the DNA matches it firmly.

d_call,j_call,v_call,cdr3_aa
.,TRBJ1-1,TRBV2,ASTSRAGSTEAF
.,TRBJ1-2,TRBV12-3/TRBV12-4,ASSFRGAGGYT
.,TRBJ2-3,TRBV3-1,ASSHQGGGYLDTQY
.,TRBJ1-1,TRBV20-1,SARGEGPIEAF
.,TRBJ2-2,TRBV12-3/TRBV12-4,ASRVTGSGELF
.,TRBJ2-5,TRBV7-2,ASSSDPTKETQY
.,TRBJ2-1,TRBV3-1,AGSREGSGYNEQF
.,TRBJ2-5,TRBV3-1,ASSQDWSGETQY
TRBD1,TRBJ2-2,TRBV20-1,SARQDRWTGELF
.,TRBJ2-3,TRBV6-1,ASRGGTLTDTQY
.,TRBJ2-3,TRBV10-3,AIRKVDKGASDTQY
.,TRBJ1-1,TRBV4-1,ASSQDYGGRHTEAF
TRBD1,TRBJ2-1,TRBV3-1,ASSQDGGQGVGEQF
TRBD2,.,TRBV20-1,SALQSGVIYEQY
TRBD1,TRBJ2-7,TRBV5-1,ASSLEAGQVAEQY
TRBD2,TRBJ2-1,TRBV3-1,ASSQDPRGSEQF
TRBD2,TRBJ2-7,TRBV20-1,SARDSKGLESEMY